This T cell receptor (beta chain) is drawn from a study of CD8 T cells in Susac syndrome. This CDR3 is 14 amino acids long. V lost 11 bases to trimming and J lost 0 bases, with 14 bases between them. Reverse transcription of roughly 0.5 to 1 ug RNA used random hexamers. TCRdb reprocessed the immunoSEQ multiplex PCR reads via MiXCR and lists one record per CDR3 protein. The profile shows 160,000 or so distinct CDR3 sequences, around 96% of them singletons. This sequence was found in a human donor with Susac syndrome. The specimen was CD4+ T cells from PBMCs. V usage is TRBV12-3 or TRBV12-4 and J usage is TRBJ1-3; D may be TRBD1 (5 bases). This CDR3 is CAAHGGDSGNTIYF. The DNA for the CDR3 is TGTGCCGCCCACGGGGGGGACTCTGGAAACACCATATATTTT.